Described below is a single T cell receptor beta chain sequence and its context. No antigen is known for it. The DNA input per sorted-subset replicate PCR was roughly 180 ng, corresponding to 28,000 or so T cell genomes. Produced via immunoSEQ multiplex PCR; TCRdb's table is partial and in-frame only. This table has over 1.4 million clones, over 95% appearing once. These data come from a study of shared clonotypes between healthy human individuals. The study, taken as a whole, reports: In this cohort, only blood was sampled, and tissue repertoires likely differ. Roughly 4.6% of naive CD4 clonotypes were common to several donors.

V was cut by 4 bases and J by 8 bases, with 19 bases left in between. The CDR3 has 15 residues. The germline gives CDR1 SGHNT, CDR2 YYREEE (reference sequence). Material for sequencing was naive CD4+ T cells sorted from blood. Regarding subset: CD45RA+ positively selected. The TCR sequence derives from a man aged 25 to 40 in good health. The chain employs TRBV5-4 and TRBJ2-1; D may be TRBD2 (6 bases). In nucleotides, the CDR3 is TGTGCCAGCAGCCCCGGTCGGGGAGGCGTGTATGAGCAGTTCTTC. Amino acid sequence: CASSPGRGGVYEQFF.